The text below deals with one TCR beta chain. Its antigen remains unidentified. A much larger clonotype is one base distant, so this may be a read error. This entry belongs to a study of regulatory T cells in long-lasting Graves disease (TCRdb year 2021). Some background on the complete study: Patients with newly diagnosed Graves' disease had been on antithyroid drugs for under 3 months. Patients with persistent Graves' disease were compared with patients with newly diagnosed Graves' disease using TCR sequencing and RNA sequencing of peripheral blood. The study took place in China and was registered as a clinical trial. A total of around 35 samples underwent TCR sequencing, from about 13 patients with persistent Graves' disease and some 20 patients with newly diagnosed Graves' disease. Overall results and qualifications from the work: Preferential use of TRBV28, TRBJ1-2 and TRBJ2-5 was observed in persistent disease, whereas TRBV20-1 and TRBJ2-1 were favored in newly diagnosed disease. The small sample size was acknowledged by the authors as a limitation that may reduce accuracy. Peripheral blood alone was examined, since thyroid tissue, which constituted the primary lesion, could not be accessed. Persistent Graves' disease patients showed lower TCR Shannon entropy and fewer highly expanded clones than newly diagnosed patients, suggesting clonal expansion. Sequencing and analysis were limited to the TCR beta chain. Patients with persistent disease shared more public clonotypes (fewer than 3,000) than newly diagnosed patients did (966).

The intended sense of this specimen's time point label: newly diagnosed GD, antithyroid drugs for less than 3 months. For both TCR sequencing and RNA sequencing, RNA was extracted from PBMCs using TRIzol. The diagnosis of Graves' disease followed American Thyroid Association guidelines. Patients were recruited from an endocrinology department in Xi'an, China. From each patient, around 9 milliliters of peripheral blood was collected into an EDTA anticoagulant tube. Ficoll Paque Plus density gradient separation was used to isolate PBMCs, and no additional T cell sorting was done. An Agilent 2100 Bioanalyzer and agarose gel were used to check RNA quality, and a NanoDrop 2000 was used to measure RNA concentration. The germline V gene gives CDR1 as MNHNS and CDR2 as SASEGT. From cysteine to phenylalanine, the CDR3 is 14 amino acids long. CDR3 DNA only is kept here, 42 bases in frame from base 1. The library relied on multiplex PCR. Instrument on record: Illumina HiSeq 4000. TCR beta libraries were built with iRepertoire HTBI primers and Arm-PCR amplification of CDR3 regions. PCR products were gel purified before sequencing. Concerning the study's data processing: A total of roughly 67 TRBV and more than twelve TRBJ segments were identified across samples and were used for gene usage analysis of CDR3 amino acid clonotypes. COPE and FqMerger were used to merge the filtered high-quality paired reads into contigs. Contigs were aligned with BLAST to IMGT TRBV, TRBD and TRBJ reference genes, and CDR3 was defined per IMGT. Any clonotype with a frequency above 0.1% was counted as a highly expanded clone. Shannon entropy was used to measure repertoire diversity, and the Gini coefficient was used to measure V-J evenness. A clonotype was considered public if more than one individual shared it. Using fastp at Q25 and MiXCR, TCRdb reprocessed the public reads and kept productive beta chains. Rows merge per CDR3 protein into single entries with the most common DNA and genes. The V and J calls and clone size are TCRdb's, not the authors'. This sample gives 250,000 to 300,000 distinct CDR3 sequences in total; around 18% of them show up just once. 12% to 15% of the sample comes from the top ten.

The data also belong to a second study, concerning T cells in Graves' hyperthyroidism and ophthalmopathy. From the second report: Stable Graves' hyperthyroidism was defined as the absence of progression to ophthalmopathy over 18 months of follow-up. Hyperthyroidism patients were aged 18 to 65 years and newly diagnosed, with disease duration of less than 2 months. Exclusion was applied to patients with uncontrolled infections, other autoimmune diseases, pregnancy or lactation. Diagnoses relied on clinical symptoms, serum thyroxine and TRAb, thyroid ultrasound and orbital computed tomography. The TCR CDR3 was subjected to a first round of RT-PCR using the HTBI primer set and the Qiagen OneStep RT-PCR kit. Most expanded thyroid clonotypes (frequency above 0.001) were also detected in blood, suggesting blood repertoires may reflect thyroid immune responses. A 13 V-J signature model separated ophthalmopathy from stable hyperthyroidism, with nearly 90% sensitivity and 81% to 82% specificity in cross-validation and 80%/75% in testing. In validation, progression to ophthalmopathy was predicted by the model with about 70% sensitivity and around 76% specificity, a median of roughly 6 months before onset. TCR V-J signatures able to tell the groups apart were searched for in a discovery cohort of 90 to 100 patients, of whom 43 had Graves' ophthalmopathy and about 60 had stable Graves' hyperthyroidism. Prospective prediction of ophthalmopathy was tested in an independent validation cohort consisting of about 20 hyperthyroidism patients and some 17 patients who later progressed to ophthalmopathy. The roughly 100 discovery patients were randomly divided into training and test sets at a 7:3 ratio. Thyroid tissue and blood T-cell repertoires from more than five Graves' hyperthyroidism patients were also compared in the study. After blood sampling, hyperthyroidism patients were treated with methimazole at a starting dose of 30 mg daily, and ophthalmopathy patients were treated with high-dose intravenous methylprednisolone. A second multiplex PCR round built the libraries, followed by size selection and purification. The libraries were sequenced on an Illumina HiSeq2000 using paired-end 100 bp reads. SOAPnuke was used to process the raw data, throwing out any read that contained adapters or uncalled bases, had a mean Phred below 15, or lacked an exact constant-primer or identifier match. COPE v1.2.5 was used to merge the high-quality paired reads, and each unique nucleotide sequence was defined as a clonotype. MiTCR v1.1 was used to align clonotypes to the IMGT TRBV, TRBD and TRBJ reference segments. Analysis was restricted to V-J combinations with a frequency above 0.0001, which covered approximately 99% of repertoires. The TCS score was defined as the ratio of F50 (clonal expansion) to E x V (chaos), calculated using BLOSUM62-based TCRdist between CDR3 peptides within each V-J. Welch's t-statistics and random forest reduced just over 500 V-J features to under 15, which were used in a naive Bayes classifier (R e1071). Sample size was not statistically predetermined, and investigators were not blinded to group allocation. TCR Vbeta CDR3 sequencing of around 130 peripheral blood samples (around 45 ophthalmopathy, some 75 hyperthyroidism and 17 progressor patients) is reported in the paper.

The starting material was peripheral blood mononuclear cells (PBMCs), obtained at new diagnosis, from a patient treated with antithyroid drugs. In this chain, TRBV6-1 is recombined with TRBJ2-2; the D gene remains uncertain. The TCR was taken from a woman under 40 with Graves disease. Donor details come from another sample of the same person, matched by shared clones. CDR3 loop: CASCDSLLAGELFF. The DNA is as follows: TGTGCCAGCTGTGACTCCCTGTTGGCCGGGGAGCTGTTTTTT.